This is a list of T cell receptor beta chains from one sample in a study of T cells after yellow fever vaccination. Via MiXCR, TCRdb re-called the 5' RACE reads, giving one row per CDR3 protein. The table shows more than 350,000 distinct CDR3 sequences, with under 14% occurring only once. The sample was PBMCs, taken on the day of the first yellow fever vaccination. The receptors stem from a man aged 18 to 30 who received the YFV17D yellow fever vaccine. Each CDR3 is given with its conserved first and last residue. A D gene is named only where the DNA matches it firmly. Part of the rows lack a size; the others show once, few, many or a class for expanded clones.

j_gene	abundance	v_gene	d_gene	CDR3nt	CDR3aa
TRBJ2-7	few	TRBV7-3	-	TGTGCCAGCAGCTTATCCCCCGGGGCTTTATACGAGCAGTACTTC	CASSLSPGALYEQYF
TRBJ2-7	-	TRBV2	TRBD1	TGTGCCAGCAGTATCAGGGGGTCCGAGCAGTACTTC	CASSIRGSEQYF
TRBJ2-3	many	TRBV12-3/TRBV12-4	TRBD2	TGTGCCAGCAGGTCCCGAGGAGCGGGGGACACAGATACGCAGTATTTT	CASRSRGAGDTDTQYF
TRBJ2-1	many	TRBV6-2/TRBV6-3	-	TGTGCCAGCAGCCAAGACTCCCCCTACAATGAGCAGTTCTTC	CASSQDSPYNEQFF
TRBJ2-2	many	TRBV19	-	TGTGCCAGTAGTATCAGTATCCCCAGGGTGTCGGCCGGGGAGCTGTTTTTT	CASSISIPRVSAGELFF
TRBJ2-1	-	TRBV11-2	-	TGTGCCAGCAGTTTCCGGGCATTCGATGAGCAGTTCTTC	CASSFRAFDEQFF
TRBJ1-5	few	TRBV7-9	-	TGTGCCAGCAGCTTAGAGAATCAGCCCCAGCATTTT	CASSLENQPQHF
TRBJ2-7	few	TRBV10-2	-	TGCGCCAGCAGTGAGTTACAGGGAGAAAGGTACGAGCAGTACTTC	CASSELQGERYEQYF
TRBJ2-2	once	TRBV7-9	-	TGTGCCAGCAGCTTCGGCCGTCAGCGAACCGGGGAGCTGTTTTTT	CASSFGRQRTGELFF
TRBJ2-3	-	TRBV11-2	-	TGTGCCAGCAGCTTAGGGCCCGGGACCTGGACGCAGTATTTT	CASSLGPGTWTQYF
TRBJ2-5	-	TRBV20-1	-	TGCAGTGAGAGAAGGGGGGGCAGACAAGAGACCCAGTACTTC	CSERRGGRQETQYF
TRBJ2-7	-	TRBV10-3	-	TGTGCCATCAGTGAGTCCCTCGAGCAGTACTTC	CAISESLEQYF
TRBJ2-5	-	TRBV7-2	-	TGTGCCAGCAGCTTAGCGGGGACAAACCAAGAGACCCAGTACTTC	CASSLAGTNQETQYF
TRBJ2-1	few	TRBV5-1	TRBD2	TGCGCCAGCAGCTTGGAGTCGTTCGGGGGGACTAATAACAAGATGGGTGAGCAGTTCTTC	CASSLESFGGTNNKMGEQFF
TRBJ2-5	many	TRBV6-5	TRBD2	TGTGCCAGCAGTCCCCGGGGGGGCTTTGAAGAGACCCAGTACTTC	CASSPRGGFEETQYF
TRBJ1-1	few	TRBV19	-	TGTGCCAGTAACGGGTTGACTGAAGCTTTCTTT	CASNGLTEAFF
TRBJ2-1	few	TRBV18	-	TGTGCCAGCTCACCAACCGGGATATCCTACAATGAGCAGTTCTTC	CASSPTGISYNEQFF
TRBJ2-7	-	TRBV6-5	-	TGTGCCAGCAGTTACCGGGGGTTGGGCGAGCAGTACTTC	CASSYRGLGEQYF
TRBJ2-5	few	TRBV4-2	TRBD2	TGTGCCAGCAGCCAACCACCGAGGACTAGCGGGGGGGAAGAGACCCAGTACTTC	CASSQPPRTSGGEETQYF
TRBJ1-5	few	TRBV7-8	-	TGTGCCAGCAGCTTAGGGAGGAATTTTTATAGCAATCAGCCCCAGCATTTT	CASSLGRNFYSNQPQHF
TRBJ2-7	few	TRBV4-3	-	TGCGCCAGCAGCCAAGCCGCCTCCTACGAGCAGTACTTC	CASSQAASYEQYF
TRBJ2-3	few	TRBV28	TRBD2	TGTGCCAGCAGGCCCCGACTAGCGGACACAGATACGCAGTATTTT	CASRPRLADTDTQYF
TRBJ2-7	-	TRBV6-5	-	TGTGCCAGCAGTTACAAGTTCGGTTACGAGCAGTACTTC	CASSYKFGYEQYF
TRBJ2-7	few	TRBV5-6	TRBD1	TGTGCCAGCAGCTTGGACAGGGGTGACGAGCAGTACTTC	CASSLDRGDEQYF
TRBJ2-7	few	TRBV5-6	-	TGTGCCAGCAGCTTGGATATGCCAGGGTCCCCCTACGAGCAGTACTTC	CASSLDMPGSPYEQYF
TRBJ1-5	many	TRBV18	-	TGCGCCAGCAGCCCGGGTGAGAATCAGCCCCAGCATTTT	CASSPGENQPQHF
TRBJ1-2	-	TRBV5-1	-	TGCGCCAGCAGCGAGGAGTATCAAACAAACTATGGCTACACCTTC	CASSEEYQTNYGYTF
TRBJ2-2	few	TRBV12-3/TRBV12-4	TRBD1	TGTGCCAGCAACCCCCGGGACAGGGGTACCGGGGAGCTGTTTTTT	CASNPRDRGTGELFF
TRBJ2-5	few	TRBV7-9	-	TGTGCCAGCAGTTTTTCCCATAAGACCCAGTACTTC	CASSFSHKTQYF
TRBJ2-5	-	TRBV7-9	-	TGTGCCAGCAGCTTTTCCGATTGGGGCGGGGAGACCCAGTACTTC	CASSFSDWGGETQYF
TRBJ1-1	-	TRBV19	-	TGTGCCAGTAGTAGCCTGTCTCGACGGGCTGGGGTTTCTGAAGCTTTCTTT	CASSSLSRRAGVSEAFF
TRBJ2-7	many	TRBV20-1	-	TGCAGTGCTAGAGCGTGGAGTCGGCTCGAGCAGTACTTC	CSARAWSRLEQYF
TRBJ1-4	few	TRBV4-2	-	TGTGCCAGCAGCCAAGTCGGCGGCGGCGGGGCGGTCGAAAAACTGTTTTTT	CASSQVGGGGAVEKLFF
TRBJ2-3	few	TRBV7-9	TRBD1	TGTGCCAGCAGCTCCACGTCTGGGACAGGGACGATCGATACGCAGTATTTT	CASSSTSGTGTIDTQYF
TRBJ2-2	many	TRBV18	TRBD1	TGTGCCAGCTCACGTTCCCGGGCCCAGGGGGCGACGAACACCGGGGAGCTGTTTTTT	CASSRSRAQGATNTGELFF
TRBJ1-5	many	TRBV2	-	TGTGCCAGCAGTGAACTGGCAGGGAATCAGCCCCAGCATTTT	CASSELAGNQPQHF